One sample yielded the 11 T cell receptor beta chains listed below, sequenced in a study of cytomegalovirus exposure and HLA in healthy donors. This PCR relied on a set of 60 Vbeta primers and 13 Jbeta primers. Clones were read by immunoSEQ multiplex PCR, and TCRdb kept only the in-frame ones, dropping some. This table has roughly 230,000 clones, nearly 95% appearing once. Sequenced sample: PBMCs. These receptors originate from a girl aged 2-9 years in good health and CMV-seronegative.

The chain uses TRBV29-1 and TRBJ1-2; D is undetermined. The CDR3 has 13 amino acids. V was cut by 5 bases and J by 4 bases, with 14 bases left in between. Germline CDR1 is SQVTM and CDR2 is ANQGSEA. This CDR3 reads CSVLSARGYGYTF. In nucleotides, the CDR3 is TGCAGCGTTTTGAGCGCGCGGGGCTATGGCTACACCTTC.

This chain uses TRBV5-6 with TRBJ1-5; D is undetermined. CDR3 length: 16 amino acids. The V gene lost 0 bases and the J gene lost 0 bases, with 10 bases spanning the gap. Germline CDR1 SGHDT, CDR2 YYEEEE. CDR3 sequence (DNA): TGTGCCAGCAGCTTGGTAAGCCTTACTAGCAATCAGCCCCAGCATTTT. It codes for CASSLVSLTSNQPQHF. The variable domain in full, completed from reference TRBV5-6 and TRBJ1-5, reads DAGVTQSPTHLIKTRGQQVTLRCSPKSGHDTVSWYQQALGQGPQFIFQYYEEEERQRGNFPDRFSGHQFPNYSSELNVNALLLGDSALYLCASSLVSLTSNQPQHFGDGTRLSIL.

In DNA form, the CDR3 reads TGTGCCAGCAGTTTATCGGGACAGGGGAGATCCACTGAAGCTTTCTTT. It specifies CASSLSGQGRSTEAFF. V usage is TRBV27 and J usage is TRBJ1-1; 10 positions match TRBD1. Per the germline V gene, CDR1 is MNHEY and CDR2 is SMNVEV (reference sequence). With 0 bases clipped from V and 4 bases from J, the junction kept 5 bases outside the gene matches. The length of the CDR3 is 16 residues.

The CDR3 region is CAISEGTGGYEQYF. CDR3 nucleotides: TGTGCCATCAGTGAAGGGACAGGGGGATACGAGCAGTACTTC. The chain combines TRBV10-3 with TRBJ2-7, with 11 bases aligning to TRBD1. After removal of 3 bases from V and 4 bases from J, the junction contained 2 bases not matched to a gene. The germline V gene has CDR1 ENHRY and CDR2 SYGVKD. The CDR3 contains 14 residues.

The CDR3 region has the DNA TGTGCCAGCAGCATTGTGGGGGGGCCCTACAATGAGCAGTTCTTC. It is translated as CASSIVGGPYNEQFF. The chain carries TRBV5-5 and TRBJ2-1, with D tentatively TRBD2 (7 bases). Germline V gene lookup returns CDR1 SGHKS and CDR2 YYEKEE (reference sequence). CDR3 length: 15 amino acids. Trimming shortened V by 4 bases and J by 2 bases, and 13 bases separated the two germline ends.

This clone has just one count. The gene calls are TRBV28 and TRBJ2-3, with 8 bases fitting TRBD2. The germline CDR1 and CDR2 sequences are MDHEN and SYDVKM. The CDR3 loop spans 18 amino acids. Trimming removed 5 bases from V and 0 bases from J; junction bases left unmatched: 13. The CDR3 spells CASSPLGLDDRSTDTQYF. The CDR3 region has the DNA TGTGCCAGCAGTCCCTTGGGACTAGATGACCGTAGCACAGATACGCAGTATTTT. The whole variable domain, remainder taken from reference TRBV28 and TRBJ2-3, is DVKVTQSSRYLVKRTGEKVFLECVQDMDHENMFWYRQDPGLGLRLIYFSYDVKMKEKGDIPEGYSVSREKKERFSLILESASTNQTSMYLCASSPLGLDDRSTDTQYFGPGTRLTVL.

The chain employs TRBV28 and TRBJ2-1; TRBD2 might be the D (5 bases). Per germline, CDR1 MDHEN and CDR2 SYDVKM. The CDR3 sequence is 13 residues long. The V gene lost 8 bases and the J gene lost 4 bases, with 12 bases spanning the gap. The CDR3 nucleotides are TGTGCCAGCGTCGGCCCGGGGTACAATGAGCAGTTCTTC. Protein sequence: CASVGPGYNEQFF. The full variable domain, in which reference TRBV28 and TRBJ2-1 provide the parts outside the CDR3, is DVKVTQSSRYLVKRTGEKVFLECVQDMDHENMFWYRQDPGLGLRLIYFSYDVKMKEKGDIPEGYSVSREKKERFSLILESASTNQTSMYLCASVGPGYNEQFFGPGTRLTVL.

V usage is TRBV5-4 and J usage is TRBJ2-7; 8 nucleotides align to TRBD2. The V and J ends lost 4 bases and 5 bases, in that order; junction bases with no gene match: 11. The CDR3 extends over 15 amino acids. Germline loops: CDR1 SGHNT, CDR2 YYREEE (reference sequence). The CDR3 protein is CASSPPGRAINEQYF. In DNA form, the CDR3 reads TGTGCCAGCAGCCCCCCCGGGAGGGCTATCAACGAGCAGTACTTC.

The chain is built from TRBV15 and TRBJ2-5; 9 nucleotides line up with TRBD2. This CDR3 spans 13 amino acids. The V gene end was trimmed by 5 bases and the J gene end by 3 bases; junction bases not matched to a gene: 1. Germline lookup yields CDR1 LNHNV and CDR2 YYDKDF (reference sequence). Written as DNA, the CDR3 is TGTGCCACCAGCGAGCGGGAGGAAGAGACCCAGTACTTC. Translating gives CATSEREEETQYF.

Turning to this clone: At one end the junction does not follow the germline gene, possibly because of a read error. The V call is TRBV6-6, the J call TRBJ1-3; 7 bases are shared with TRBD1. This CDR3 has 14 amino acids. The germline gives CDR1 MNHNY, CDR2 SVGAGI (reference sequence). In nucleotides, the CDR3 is TGTGCCAGCACTTACGGGACAGATGGAAACACCATATATTTT. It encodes CASTYGTDGNTIYF.

CDR3 region: CASSENIHSGANVLTF. The CDR3 bases are TGTGCCAGCAGCGAAAACATACACTCTGGGGCCAACGTCCTGACTTTC. This rearrangement joins TRBV7-6 to TRBJ2-6; D is undetermined. The CDR3 extends over 16 amino acids. Germline CDR1 reads SGHVS; CDR2 reads FNYEAQ. Between the trimmed V and J ends, which lost 5 bases and 0 bases, there was a span of 11 bases.